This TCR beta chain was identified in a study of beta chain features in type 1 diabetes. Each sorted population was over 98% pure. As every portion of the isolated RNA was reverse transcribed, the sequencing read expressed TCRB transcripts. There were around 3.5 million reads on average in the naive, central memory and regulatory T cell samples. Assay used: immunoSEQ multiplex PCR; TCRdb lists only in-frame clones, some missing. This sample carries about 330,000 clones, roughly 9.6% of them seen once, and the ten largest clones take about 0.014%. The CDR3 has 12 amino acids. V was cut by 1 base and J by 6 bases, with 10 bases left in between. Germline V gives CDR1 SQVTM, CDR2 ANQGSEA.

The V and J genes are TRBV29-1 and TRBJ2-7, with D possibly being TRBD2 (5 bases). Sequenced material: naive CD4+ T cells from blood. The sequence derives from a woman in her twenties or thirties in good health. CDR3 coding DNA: TGCAGCGTTGAAGCGGTCGGGGTCGAGCAGTACTTC. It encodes CSVEAVGVEQYF.